This TCR beta chain was captured in a study of T-cell memory formation after mild COVID-19. About the study: For the most part, TCR clusters were specific to one donor.

This CDR3 spans 17 amino acids. Losses at the gene ends were 0 bases for V and 6 bases for J; bases not matched to a gene: 7. CDR1 is SGDLS, CDR2 YYNGEE, per germline. MiXCR, applied by TCRdb to the 5' RACE reads, yields one record per CDR3 protein. The repertoire holds a few hundred thousand distinct CDR3 sequences, with approximately 15% as singletons. General study results and limits: Contracting clones localized mainly to CM and EM when CD4+ and mainly to EMRA when CD8+. The study detected some responding clones in pre-infection memory, suggesting cross-reactive memory joined.

This clonotype has more than one count but fewer than ten. Its antigen is not identified. Source material: PBMCs or a T cell subset sorted from them (not recorded which). The chain links TRBV9 to TRBJ2-3; 13 bases agree with TRBD2. The sequence derives from a man aged 18 to 30 who had mild COVID-19 (a few samples of this study predate the infection). Cell type and time point are not known. The CDR3: CASSVGGLAGRGDTQYF. In DNA, the CDR3 is TGTGCCAGCAGCGTAGGGGGACTAGCGGGGCGTGGGGATACGCAGTATTTT.